Sequencing of this T cell receptor (beta chain) was carried out in a study of metastatic and nonmetastatic thyroid tumors. Study in general: Thyroid patients, malignant and benign, had repertoires compared across blood and tumor or nodule tissue. Findings of the study overall: In blood and tumor, TCR beta diversity was reportedly significantly higher in malignant thyroid tumors than in benign nodules.

The V end lost 3 bases, the J end lost 2 bases, and 11 bases lay between the germline ends. CDR3 length equals 14 residues. Original analysis: The study built a papillary thyroid cancer distant-metastasis classifier from CDR3 differences across clinicopathological groups. TCRdb reassembled clones from the PCR reads with MiXCR. The V and J calls were determined by TCRdb, not by the authors. The table lists roughly 34,000 clones, about 15% of them singletons. The entire patient cohort was treatment-naive prior to thyroid surgery. This clone turned up a few times. What it recognizes is unknown. This TCR derives from a male donor with papillary thyroid cancer or a benign thyroid nodule (not recorded which). Some clones in this sample may be carry-over from other donors' samples. The sequenced material came from blood. The chain carries TRBV12-3 or TRBV12-4 and TRBJ2-7, with a possible D match to TRBD1 (5 bases). The CDR3, as DNA: TGTGCCAGCAGTTTTGACAGCATCGCCTACGAGCAGTACTTC. This codes for CASSFDSIAYEQYF.